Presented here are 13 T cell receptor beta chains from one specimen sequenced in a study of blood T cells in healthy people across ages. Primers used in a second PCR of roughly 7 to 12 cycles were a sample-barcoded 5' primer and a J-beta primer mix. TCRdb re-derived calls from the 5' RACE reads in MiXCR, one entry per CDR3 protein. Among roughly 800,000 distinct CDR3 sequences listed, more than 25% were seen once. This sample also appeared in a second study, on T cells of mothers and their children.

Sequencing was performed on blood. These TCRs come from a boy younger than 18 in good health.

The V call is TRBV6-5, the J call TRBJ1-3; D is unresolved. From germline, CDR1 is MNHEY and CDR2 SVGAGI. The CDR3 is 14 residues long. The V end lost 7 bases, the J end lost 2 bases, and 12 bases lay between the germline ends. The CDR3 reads CASTSAGTGNTIYF. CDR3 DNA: TGTGCCAGCACCTCAGCGGGCACTGGAAACACCATATATTTT.

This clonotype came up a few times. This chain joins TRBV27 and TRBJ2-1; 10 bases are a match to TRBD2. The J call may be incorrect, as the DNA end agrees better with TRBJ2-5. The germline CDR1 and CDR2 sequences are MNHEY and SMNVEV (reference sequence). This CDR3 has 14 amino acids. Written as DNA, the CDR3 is TGTGCCAGCGCCCAAGCGGGGGGGCGCATGACCCAGTACTTC. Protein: CASAQAGGRMTQYF.

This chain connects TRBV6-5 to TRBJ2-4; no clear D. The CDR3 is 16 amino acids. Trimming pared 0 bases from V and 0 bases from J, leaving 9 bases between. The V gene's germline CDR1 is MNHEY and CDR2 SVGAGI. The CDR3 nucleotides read TGTGCCAGCAGTTACTCGCGCATTAAAGCCAAAAACATTCAGTACTTC. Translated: CASSYSRIKAKNIQYF.

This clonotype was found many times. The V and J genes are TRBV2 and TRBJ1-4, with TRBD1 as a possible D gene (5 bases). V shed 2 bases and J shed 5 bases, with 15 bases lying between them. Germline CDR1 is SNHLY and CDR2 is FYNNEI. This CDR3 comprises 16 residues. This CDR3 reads CASSENAAGLNEKLFF. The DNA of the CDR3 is TGTGCCAGCAGTGAAAACGCGGCAGGGTTGAATGAAAAACTGTTTTTT. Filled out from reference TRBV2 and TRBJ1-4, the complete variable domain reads EPEVTQTPSHQVTQMGQEVILRCVPISNHLYFYWYRQILGQKVEFLVSFYNNEISEKSEIFDDQFSVERPDGSNFTLKIRSTKLEDSAMYFCASSENAAGLNEKLFFGSGTQLSVL.

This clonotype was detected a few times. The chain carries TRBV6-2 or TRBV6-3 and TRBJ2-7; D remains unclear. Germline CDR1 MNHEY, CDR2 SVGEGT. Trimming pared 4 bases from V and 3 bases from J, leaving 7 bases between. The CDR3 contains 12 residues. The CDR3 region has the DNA TGTGCCAGCAGTTTCCCGGGCTACGAGCAGTACTTC. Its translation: CASSFPGYEQYF.

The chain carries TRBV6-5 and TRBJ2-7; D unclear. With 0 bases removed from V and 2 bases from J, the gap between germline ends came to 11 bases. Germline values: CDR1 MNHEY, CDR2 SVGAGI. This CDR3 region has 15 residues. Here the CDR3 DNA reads TGTGCCAGCAGTTACTCGGTGACACCGGCCTACGAGCAGTACTTC. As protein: CASSYSVTPAYEQYF.

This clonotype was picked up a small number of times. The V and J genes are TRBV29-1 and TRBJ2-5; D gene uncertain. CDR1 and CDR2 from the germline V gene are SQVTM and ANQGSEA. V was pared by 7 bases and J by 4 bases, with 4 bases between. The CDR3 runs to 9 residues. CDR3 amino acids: CSAIETQYF. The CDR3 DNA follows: TGCAGCGCCATAGAGACCCAGTACTTC.

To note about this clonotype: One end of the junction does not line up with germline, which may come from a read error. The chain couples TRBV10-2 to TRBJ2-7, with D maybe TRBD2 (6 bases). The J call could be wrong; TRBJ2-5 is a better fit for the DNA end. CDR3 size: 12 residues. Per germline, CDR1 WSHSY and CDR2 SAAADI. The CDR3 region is CARSEREETQYF. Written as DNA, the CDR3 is TGCGCCAGAAGTGAGCGGGAAGAGACCCAGTACTTC.

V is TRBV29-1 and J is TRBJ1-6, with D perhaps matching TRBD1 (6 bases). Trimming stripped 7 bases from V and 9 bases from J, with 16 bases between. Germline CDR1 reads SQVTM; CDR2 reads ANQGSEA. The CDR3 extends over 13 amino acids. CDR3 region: CSAQQGESSPLHF. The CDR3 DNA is TGCAGCGCCCAACAGGGTGAAAGTTCACCCCTCCACTTT.

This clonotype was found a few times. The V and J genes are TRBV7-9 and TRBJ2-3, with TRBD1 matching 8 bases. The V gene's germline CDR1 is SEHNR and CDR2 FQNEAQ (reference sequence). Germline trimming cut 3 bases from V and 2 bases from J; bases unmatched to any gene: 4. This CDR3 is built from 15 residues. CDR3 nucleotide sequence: TGTGCCAGCAGCTTGACAGGGGATTCCACAGATACGCAGTATTTT. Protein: CASSLTGDSTDTQYF.

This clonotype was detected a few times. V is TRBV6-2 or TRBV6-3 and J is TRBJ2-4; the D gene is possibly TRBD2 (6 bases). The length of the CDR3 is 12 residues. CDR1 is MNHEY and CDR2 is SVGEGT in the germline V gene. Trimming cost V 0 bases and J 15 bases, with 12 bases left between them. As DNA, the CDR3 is TGTGCCAGCAGTTACTCGATGCTAGCGTTGTACTTC. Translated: CASSYSMLALYF.

Here the CDR3 reads CATSRDRTAAWTNEKLFF. CDR3 DNA sequence: TGTGCCACCAGCAGAGATCGGACAGCCGCTTGGACTAATGAAAAACTGTTTTTT. The chain recombines TRBV15 with TRBJ1-4; TRBD1 is a possible D gene (6 bases). This CDR3 spans 18 amino acids. CDR1 and CDR2 from the germline V gene are LNHNV and YYDKDF (reference sequence). The V end was cut by 0 bases, the J end by 2 bases, with 16 bases between.

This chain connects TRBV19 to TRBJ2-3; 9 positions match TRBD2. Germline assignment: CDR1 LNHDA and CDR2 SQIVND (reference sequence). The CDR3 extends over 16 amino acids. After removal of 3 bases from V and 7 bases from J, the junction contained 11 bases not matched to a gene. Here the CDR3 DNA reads TGTGCCAGTAGTATCCTTTCGGTGCGGGAGGGAAATACGCAGTATTTT. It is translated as CASSILSVREGNTQYF. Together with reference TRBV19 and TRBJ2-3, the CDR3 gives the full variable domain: DGGITQSPKYLFRKEGQNVTLSCEQNLNHDAMYWYRQDPGQGLRLIYYSQIVNDFQKGDIAEGYSVSREKKESFPLTVTSAQKNPTAFYLCASSILSVREGNTQYFGPGTRLTVL.